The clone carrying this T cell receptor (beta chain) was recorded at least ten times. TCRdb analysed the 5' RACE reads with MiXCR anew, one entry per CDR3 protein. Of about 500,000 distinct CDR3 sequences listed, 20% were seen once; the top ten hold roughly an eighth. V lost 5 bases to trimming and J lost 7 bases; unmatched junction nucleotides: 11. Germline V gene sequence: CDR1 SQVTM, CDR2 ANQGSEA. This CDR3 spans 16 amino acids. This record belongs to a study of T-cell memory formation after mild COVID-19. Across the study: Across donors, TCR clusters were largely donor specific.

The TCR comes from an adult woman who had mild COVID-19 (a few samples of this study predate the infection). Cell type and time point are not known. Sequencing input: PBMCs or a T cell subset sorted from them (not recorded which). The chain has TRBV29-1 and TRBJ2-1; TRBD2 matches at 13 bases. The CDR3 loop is CSVHSPGLAGRNEQFF. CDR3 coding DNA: TGCAGCGTTCATTCCCCGGGACTAGCGGGACGAAATGAGCAGTTCTTC.